These T cell receptor beta chains were read from a single sample in a study of blood T cell repertoires in COVID-19. Assay: immunoSEQ multiplex PCR; the TCRdb copy retains only in-frame clones and omits some. The table records roughly 300,000 clones, about 88% of them present only once. Material: peripheral blood. The receptors derive from a human donor with COVID-19, enrolled during active disease. The donor label of this sample is uncertain. Both conserved end residues are part of each CDR3. A D gene is named only where the DNA matches it firmly. Expanded clones get a size class; other rows say once, few or many, or leave the size out.

TRBV2	TRBJ2-3	-	-	CASSAGRAGTDTQYF	TGTGCCAGCAGTGCGGGCAGGGCCGGCACAGATACGCAGTATTTT
TRBV7-2	TRBJ1-3	-	-	CASSLGASSGNTIYF	TGTGCCAGCAGCTTAGGCGCAAGCTCTGGAAACACCATATATTTT
TRBV6-5	TRBJ1-4	-	-	CASSYSGGSDEKLFF	TGTGCCAGCAGTTACTCGGGGGGGTCGGACGAAAAACTGTTTTTT
TRBV7-2	TRBJ1-1	-	-	CASSLALGAGITEAFF	TGTGCCAGCAGCTTAGCCCTCGGTGCGGGGATCACTGAAGCTTTCTTT
TRBV7-2	TRBJ2-3	TRBD2	-	CASSPQAGEGADTQYF	TGTGCCAGCAGCCCCCAAGCGGGAGAGGGGGCAGATACGCAGTATTTT
TRBV7-9	TRBJ2-2	TRBD2	-	CASLKGSLAGVNTGELFF	TGTGCCAGCCTCAAAGGGTCCCTAGCGGGAGTAAACACCGGGGAGCTGTTTTTT
TRBV3-1/TRBV3-2	TRBJ1-1	-	-	CASTRGTMNTEAFF	TGTGCCAGCACTAGGGGGACAATGAACACTGAAGCTTTCTTT
TRBV28	TRBJ2-7	TRBD1	-	CATSGQPPSFYEQYF	TGTGCCACCTCGGGACAGCCACCTTCCTTCTACGAGCAGTACTTC
TRBV19	TRBJ1-4	-	-	CASSMLDSNEKLFF	TGTGCCAGTAGTATGCTTGACTCTAATGAAAAACTGTTTTTT
TRBV28	TRBJ2-3	-	-	CASSSHAVALNTQYF	TGTGCCAGCAGTTCCCACGCGGTAGCGCTAAATACGCAGTATTTT
TRBV11-3	TRBJ2-3	-	-	CASGAQGDTQYF	TGTGCCAGCGGCGCCCAGGGGGATACGCAGTATTTT
TRBV19	TRBJ2-5	TRBD1	-	CASSPKQGGVETQYF	TGTGCCAGTAGTCCCAAACAGGGGGGAGTTGAGACCCAGTACTTC
TRBV7-8	TRBJ2-7	TRBD1	-	CASTIGTGNEQYF	TGTGCCAGCACCATTGGGACAGGGAACGAGCAGTACTTC
TRBV12-5	TRBJ2-7	-	few	CASGPGELSPEQYF	TGTGCTAGTGGCCCCGGGGAACTTAGCCCCGAGCAGTACTTC
TRBV7-2	TRBJ2-3	TRBD2	-	CASSLAPSGGADTQYF	TGTGCCAGCAGCTTAGCCCCCTCGGGAGGGGCAGATACGCAGTATTTT
TRBV12-3/TRBV12-4	TRBJ1-2	-	-	CASSPGSNYGYTF	TGTGCCAGCAGTCCCGGTAGTAACTATGGCTACACCTTC
TRBV5-1	TRBJ1-1	-	-	CASSPAELNTEAFF	TGCGCCAGCAGCCCGGCGGAATTGAACACTGAAGCTTTCTTT
TRBV4-2	TRBJ2-7	-	few	CASSPVVGGEYEQYF	TGTGCCAGCAGCCCGGTGGTGGGGGGTGAGTACGAGCAGTACTTC
TRBV7-3	TRBJ2-7	-	-	CASSLSPSAGQDEQYF	TGTGCCAGCAGCTTAAGTCCATCGGCGGGTCAGGACGAGCAGTACTTC
TRBV28	TRBJ2-5	-	-	CASSLPGGRDLLGYQYF	TGTGCCAGCAGTCTCCCCGGAGGGCGGGACCTCTTGGGGTACCAGTACTTC
TRBV6-5	TRBJ2-5	TRBD1	-	CASRILQGSGETQYF	TGTGCCAGCAGGATCTTACAGGGGTCGGGGGAGACCCAGTACTTC
TRBV19	TRBJ2-2	TRBD2	-	CASSINRGTSGSGELFF	TGTGCCAGTAGTATTAATCGTGGGACTAGCGGGTCCGGGGAGCTGTTTTTT
TRBV27	TRBJ2-1	TRBD2	-	CASSFIAGNEQFF	TGTGCCAGCAGTTTTATAGCGGGAAACGAGCAGTTCTTC
TRBV19	TRBJ2-1	TRBD2	-	CASSNGRKAGGLNHEQFF	TGTGCCAGTAGCAATGGCAGAAAAGCGGGAGGGCTTAATCACGAGCAGTTCTTC
TRBV6-2/TRBV6-3	TRBJ2-1	-	-	CASSYAGTGYNEQFF	TGTGCCAGCAGTTACGCGGGGACTGGTTACAATGAGCAGTTCTTC
TRBV5-1	TRBJ2-2	-	once	CASSLEGGPLTGELFF	TGCGCCAGCAGCTTGGAGGGCGGGCCACTAACCGGGGAGCTGTTTTTT
TRBV18	TRBJ1-4	-	-	CASSQGANEKLFF	TGTGCCAGCTCACAGGGAGCTAATGAAAAACTGTTTTTT
TRBV11-2	TRBJ2-7	TRBD1	-	CASTLNPGQGAYEQYF	TGTGCCAGCACCCTAAATCCGGGACAGGGGGCCTACGAGCAGTACTTC
TRBV19	TRBJ2-7	TRBD1	few	CASSAQGANEQYF	TGTGCCAGTAGTGCACAGGGGGCCAACGAGCAGTACTTC
TRBV5-5	TRBJ2-1	TRBD1	-	CASSLGAGGYNEQFF	TGTGCCAGCAGCTTGGGGGCAGGGGGATACAATGAGCAGTTCTTC
TRBV18	TRBJ1-1	-	-	CASSPPVSNTEAFF	TGTGCCAGCTCACCTCCCGTTTCGAACACTGAAGCTTTCTTT
TRBV28	TRBJ2-5	TRBD1	-	CASFRDRGRETQYF	TGTGCCAGCTTTCGCGACAGGGGGCGTGAGACCCAGTACTTC
TRBV19	TRBJ1-2	TRBD1	-	CASSPPGQGSGYTF	TGTGCCAGTAGTCCCCCGGGACAGGGATCTGGCTACACCTTC
TRBV11-2	TRBJ2-2	-	-	CASSLNRGTNTGELFF	TGTGCCAGCAGCTTAAACCGGGGGACGAACACCGGGGAGCTGTTTTTT
TRBV6-1	TRBJ2-7	-	-	CASSEVFWTSSYEQYF	TGTGCCAGCAGTGAAGTGTTTTGGACATCCTCCTACGAGCAGTACTTC